A single sample gave rise to the 24 T cell receptor beta chains below, sequenced in a study of early T cells in non-severe SARS-CoV-2 infection. Using its own MiXCR run on the 5' RACE reads, TCRdb lists one record per CDR3 protein. The table includes 65,000 to 85,000 distinct CDR3 sequences, approximately 9.1% detected once. The input for sequencing was whole blood, taken at baseline. The source is an adult who was a healthcare worker with PCR-confirmed SARS-CoV-2 infection or an uninfected control (not recorded which).

This clonotype appeared many times. This chain links TRBV7-2 with TRBJ2-1; 9 bases fit TRBD2. The trim removed 6 bases at V and 3 bases at J, leaving 6 bases unmatched. The CDR3 spans 15 residues. Germline CDR1 and CDR2: SGHTA and FQGNSA. CDR3: CASSSSGTNYNEQFF. CDR3 nucleotide sequence: TGTGCCAGCAGTTCTAGCGGGACAAACTACAATGAGCAGTTCTTC.

This clonotype appeared many times. This chain uses TRBV3-2 with TRBJ1-5. TRBV3-2 is a pseudogene. The CDR3 extends over 21 amino acids. CDR3 sequence reads: CASSPAAKMAFLESGGQPQHF. The CDR3 coding sequence is TGTGCCAGCAGCCCCGCAGCCAAGATGGCGTTTTTGGAGTCAGGTGGACAGCCCCAGCATTTT.

The rearrangement joins TRBV6-5 to TRBJ1-1, with a weak D call TRBD1 (6 bases). This CDR3 region has 18 residues. From germline, CDR1 is MNHEY and CDR2 SVGAGI. Trimming left V 4 bases short and J 1 base short, with 22 bases between. The CDR3 protein is CASSLDPPGARSNTEAFF. DNA of the CDR3: TGTGCCAGCAGTTTAGACCCACCGGGGGCGCGTTCGAACACTGAAGCTTTCTTT.

This clonotype has at least ten counts. The chain links TRBV12-3 or TRBV12-4 to TRBJ1-1; D unresolved. The ends were cut back, 6 bases at V and 2 bases at J, with 10 bases in the middle. This CDR3 contains 13 residues. CDR3 sequence reads: CASSILDNTEAFF. CDR3 coding DNA: TGTGCCAGCAGCATTCTAGACAACACTGAAGCTTTCTTT.

This clonotype was detected once. Being one base from a much bigger clone, this may be a read error. V usage is TRBV28 and J usage is TRBJ2-7; D is uncertain. Trimming shortened V by 7 bases and J by 0 bases, and 13 bases separated the two germline ends. The CDR3 loop spans 14 amino acids. Per germline, CDR1 MDHEN and CDR2 SYDVKM. The CDR3 DNA reads TGTGCCAGCAACCACCACGGATTCTCCTACGAGCAGTACTTC. Amino acids: CASNHHGFSYEQYF.

Comment on this clonotype: One base away lies a much larger clone, so this may be a sequencing read error. J is TRBJ1-1 and V is TRBV7-3; D is unresolved. Per the germline V gene, CDR1 is SGHTA and CDR2 is FQGTGA. V was clipped by 2 bases and J by 3 bases, with 7 bases between them. The CDR3 is made up of 13 amino acids. The CDR3 DNA follows: TGTGCCAGCAGCTTATTCGGGGACACTGAAGCTTTCTTT. It encodes CASSLFGDTEAFF. The full variable domain, completed using reference TRBV7-3 and TRBJ1-1, is GAGVSQTPSNKVTEKGKYVELRCDPISGHTALYWYRQSLGQGPEFLIYFQGTGAADDSGLPNDRFFAVRPEGSVSTLKIQRTERGDSAVYLCASSLFGDTEAFFGQGTRLTVV.

The table lists this clonotype with a few counts. The chain recombines TRBV13 with TRBJ2-1, with a tentative D call TRBD1 (5 bases). CDR1 PRHDT and CDR2 FYEKMQ come from the germline V gene (reference sequence). The CDR3 has 13 amino acids. The V and J ends lost 4 bases and 9 bases respectively, with 13 bases between them. The DNA of the CDR3 is TGTGCCAGCAGCTGGTCCAGAAGGGGTGAGCAGTTCTTC. The encoded protein is CASSWSRRGEQFF.

Concerning this clonotype itself: A clone one base away is much larger, so this may be a read error. In DNA form, the CDR3 reads TGTGCCAGCAGTTCCCCCGTTCGAGCGGGAATCACAGAAACGCAGTATTTT. This sequence encodes CASSSPVRAGITETQYF. The chain links TRBV28 to TRBJ2-3, with 7 bases lining up with TRBD2. Per germline, CDR1 MDHEN and CDR2 SYDVKM. CDR3 length equals 17 residues. Combining the CDR3 with reference TRBV28 and TRBJ2-3 gives the whole variable domain DVKVTQSSRYLVKRTGEKVFLECVQDMDHENMFWYRQDPGLGLRLIYFSYDVKMKEKGDIPEGYSVSREKKERFSLILESASTNQTSMYLCASSSPVRAGITETQYFGPGTRLTVL.

The chain couples TRBV10-3 to TRBJ1-2; the D is unclear. The CDR3 runs 17 residues. The ends were cut back, 1 base at V and 3 bases at J, with 18 bases in the middle. Germline loops: CDR1 ENHRY, CDR2 SYGVKD. In DNA form, the CDR3 reads TGTGCCATCAGTGAGTTTGGGCCACTCCTTTCCGACTATGGCTACACCTTC. This codes for CAISEFGPLLSDYGYTF.

This clonotype has more than one count but fewer than ten. The rearrangement links TRBV28 to TRBJ2-1; 8 bases match TRBD2. Germline-derived CDR1 and CDR2 are MDHEN and SYDVKM. The V segment lost 6 bases and the J segment 16 bases; nucleotides outside the gene matches: 8. This CDR3 has 11 residues. The CDR3: CASSRTSKQFF. The DNA for the CDR3 is TGTGCCAGCAGCCGGACTAGCAAACAATTCTTC.

This clonotype was observed many times. CDR3 coding DNA: TGCAGCGTTGGACTAGCGGGAGTCAATGAGCAGTTCTTC. Its protein is CSVGLAGVNEQFF. The J gene is TRBJ2-1, the V gene TRBV29-1; the match to TRBD2 covers 12 bases. The germline V gene has CDR1 SQVTM and CDR2 ANQGSEA. Unmatched junction bases numbered 1, after V lost 4 bases and J lost 6 bases. The CDR3 loop spans 13 amino acids.

This clonotype was observed many times. The chain is built from TRBV7-8 and TRBJ2-3; D tentatively reads TRBD1 or TRBD2 (6 bases each). The CDR3 extends over 15 amino acids. Trimming shortened V by 2 bases and J by 2 bases, and 11 bases separated the two germline ends. CDR1 is SGHVS, CDR2 FQNEAQ, per germline. As DNA, the CDR3 is TGTGCCAGCAGCTTAATCCGGGGGCTCACAGATACGCAGTATTTT. This encodes CASSLIRGLTDTQYF.

A few counts support this clonotype. The rearrangement uses TRBV28 and TRBJ1-2; D may be TRBD1 (5 bases). Germline-derived CDR1 and CDR2 are MDHEN and SYDVKM. V was clipped by 3 bases and J by 8 bases, with 10 bases between them. The CDR3 is made up of 12 amino acids. The CDR3 loop is CASSLGRDGYTF. CDR3 nucleotide sequence: TGTGCCAGCAGTTTGGGCAGGGACGGCTACACCTTC.

The V and J genes are TRBV2 and TRBJ2-1; 15 positions agree with TRBD2. The trim removed 4 bases at V and 7 bases at J, leaving 2 bases unmatched. This CDR3 contains 15 residues. Germline loops: CDR1 SNHLY, CDR2 FYNNEI. The CDR3 sequence is CASSAGLAGGNEQFF. The DNA for the CDR3 is TGTGCCAGCAGTGCTGGACTAGCGGGAGGGAATGAGCAGTTCTTC.

The genes are TRBV6-2 or TRBV6-3 and TRBJ1-2; weak D call: TRBD1 (6 bases). The germline V gene encodes CDR1 MNHEY and CDR2 SVGEGT. V shed 5 bases and J shed 5 bases, with 18 bases lying between them. The CDR3 totals 15 residues. CDR3 protein: CASSSPGARIYGYTF. DNA of the CDR3: TGTGCCAGCAGTAGTCCGGGGGCGCGGATTTATGGCTACACCTTC.

This clonotype was seen only once. The gene calls are TRBV12-3 or TRBV12-4 and TRBJ2-7, with 8 bases fitting TRBD2. V shed 6 bases and J 2 bases; nucleotides not matched to a gene: 6. This CDR3 spans 14 amino acids. The CDR3 DNA is TGTGCCAGCAGATCAGCGGGAGTAACCTACGAGCAGTACTTC. Its translation: CASRSAGVTYEQYF.

This clonotype was recorded at least ten times. CDR3 protein: CASSSQGAGNSPLHF. The CDR3 DNA is TGTGCCAGCAGCTCCCAGGGGGCGGGTAATTCACCCCTCCACTTT. This chain links TRBV14 with TRBJ1-6; TRBD1 agrees at 8 bases. This CDR3 is built from 15 residues. Germline CDR1 is SGHDN and CDR2 is FVKESK. V lost 5 bases, J lost 6 bases, and 6 bases stayed unmatched.

The CDR3 nucleotides read TGTGCCAGCAGACCGTTGGGCAATCAGCCCCAGCATTTT. It encodes CASRPLGNQPQHF. The rearrangement uses TRBV27 and TRBJ1-5, with D hard to call. Germline CDR1 reads MNHEY; CDR2 reads SMNVEV (reference sequence). V was clipped by 6 bases and J by 2 bases, with 8 bases between them. This CDR3 comprises 13 residues.

V gene TRBV6-5 combines with J gene TRBJ2-1; possibly TRBD2 for D (6 bases). Deletions cut 5 bases from V and 10 bases from J, with 27 bases between. The CDR3 covers 17 residues. Per the germline V gene, CDR1 is MNHEY and CDR2 is SVGAGI. CDR3: CASSPALGGLRAGEQFF. CDR3 coding DNA: TGTGCCAGCAGTCCAGCTTTAGGCGGGCTCCGGGCGGGGGAGCAGTTCTTC.

This clonotype was detected ten times or more. The chain is built from TRBV12-3 or TRBV12-4 and TRBJ2-7; 10 nucleotides line up with TRBD2. This CDR3 contains 14 residues. With 7 bases clipped from V and 4 bases from J, the junction kept 7 bases outside the gene matches. CDR3 loop: CASTPVSGGYEQYF. The CDR3 coding sequence is TGTGCCAGCACCCCGGTTAGCGGGGGGTACGAGCAGTACTTC.

This clonotype was observed at least ten times. This chain uses TRBV27 with TRBJ2-3, with D hard to call. The CDR3 runs 13 residues. V lost 7 bases and J 2 bases, leaving 10 bases between the germline ends. Per the germline V gene, CDR1 is MNHEY and CDR2 is SMNVEV (reference sequence). CDR3: CASIGRLTDTQYF. The CDR3 DNA follows: TGTGCCAGCATTGGTCGGCTCACAGATACGCAGTATTTT.

V and J are TRBV12-3 or TRBV12-4 and TRBJ2-3; 9 bases fit TRBD1. The ends lost 6 bases at V and 1 base at J; junction bases unmatched: 11. The CDR3 contains 17 residues. CDR3 sequence: CASSHLPGQGGTDTQYF. CDR3 DNA: TGTGCCAGCAGCCACTTGCCGGGACAGGGAGGCACAGATACGCAGTATTTT.

This clonotype was picked up many times. V usage is TRBV28 and J usage is TRBJ2-7; 7 bases line up with TRBD1. V was pared by 3 bases and J by 6 bases, with 2 bases of the junction left unmatched. Germline values: CDR1 MDHEN, CDR2 SYDVKM. This CDR3 spans 12 amino acids. The CDR3 coding sequence is TGTGCCAGCAGTTTGACAGGGATCGAGCAGTACTTC. It encodes CASSLTGIEQYF.

This clonotype was counted between two and nine times. V is TRBV6-2 or TRBV6-3 and J is TRBJ2-1; D perhaps matches TRBD2 (6 bases). This CDR3 region has 14 residues. V was pared by 8 bases and J by 0 bases, with 11 bases between. Per germline, CDR1 MNHEY and CDR2 SVGEGT. The DNA for the CDR3 is TGTGCCAGCGACCTCGGGAGCTCCTACAATGAGCAGTTCTTC. Residues: CASDLGSSYNEQFF.